This TCR beta chain originates from a study of vaccination and CD4 T cells after COVID-19. Study-wide context: Post-COVID draws followed diagnosis by a median around 100 days (range 35 to 161).

Note on this clonotype: Its antigen remains unidentified.

This sample's treatment: roughly 11-day PBMC culture with coronavirus spike peptide pools or control peptides (ViraFEST assay). TCR sequencing followed the expansion of antigen-specific T cells with peptide pools in ViraFEST. Germline assignment: CDR1 MNHEY and CDR2 SMNVEV (reference sequence). Trimming removed 5 bases from V and 4 bases from J; junction bases left unmatched: 10. The CDR3 covers 15 residues. Once obtained from cultured CD4+ T cells, the DNA was sequenced using the Oncomine TCR Beta short-read assay. It was cultured CD4+ T cells from which genomic DNA was extracted. TCRdb fed the PCR reads into MiXCR, producing one record per CDR3 protein. The repertoire holds about 12,000 distinct CDR3 sequences, with approximately 79% as singletons. Study results and caveats: Analysis of convalescent patients found that 304 of 307 vaccine-specific clones were spike mono-reactive.

Sequencing input: CD4+ T cells from blood, cultured in vitro. This sequence was found in a human donor who had recovered from COVID-19. The rearrangement uses TRBV27 and TRBJ1-2, with TRBD1 matching 7 bases. DNA of the CDR3: TGTGCCAGCAGTCTTTACAGGGGAAAGGCCTATGGCTACACCTTC. It yields the protein CASSLYRGKAYGYTF.